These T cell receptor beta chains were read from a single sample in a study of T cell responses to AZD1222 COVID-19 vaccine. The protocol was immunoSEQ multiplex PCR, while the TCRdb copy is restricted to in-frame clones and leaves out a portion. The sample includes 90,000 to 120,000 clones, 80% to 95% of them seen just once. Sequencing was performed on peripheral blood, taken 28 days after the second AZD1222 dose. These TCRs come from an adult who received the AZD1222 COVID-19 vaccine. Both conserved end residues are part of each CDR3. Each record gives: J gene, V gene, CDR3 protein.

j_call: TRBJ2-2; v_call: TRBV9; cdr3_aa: CASSVRVQHPTGELFF
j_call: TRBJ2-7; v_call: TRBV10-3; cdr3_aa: CATLYGGFSYEQYF
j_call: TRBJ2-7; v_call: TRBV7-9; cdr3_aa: CASSPRTSGRPHEQYF
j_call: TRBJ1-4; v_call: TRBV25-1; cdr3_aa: CASSYRGADEKLFF
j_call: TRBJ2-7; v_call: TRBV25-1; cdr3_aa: CASMKEITYEQYF
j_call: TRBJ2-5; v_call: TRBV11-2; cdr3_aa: CASSSTTGGAETQYF
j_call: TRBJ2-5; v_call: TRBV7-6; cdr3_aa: CASSSDRRVQETQYF
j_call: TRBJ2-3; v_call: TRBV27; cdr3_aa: CASSLFAAGGTDTQYF
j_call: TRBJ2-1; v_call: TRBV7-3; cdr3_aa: CASSLRRVVDNEQFF
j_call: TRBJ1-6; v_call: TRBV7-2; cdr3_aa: CASRVYNSPLHF
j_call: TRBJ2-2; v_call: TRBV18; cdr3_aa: CASSPPTGGPNTGELFF